This T cell receptor beta chain derives from a study of blood T cells in healthy people across ages. General study points: Estimates drawn from one million T cells were deemed to understate diversity.

The CDR3 sequence is 16 residues long. The trim removed 3 bases at V and 0 bases at J, leaving 5 bases unmatched. Germline values: CDR1 ENHRY, CDR2 SYGVKD. Points on this clonotype: Its specificity is not known.

Together with a sample-barcoded 5' primer, a J-beta primer mix was included in a second PCR lasting about 6 to 11 cycles. The authors tagged each cDNA molecule using a template-switch adaptor with 12 random nucleotides. Individual samples furnished no less than 3 million CDR3-containing paired-end reads apiece. MiXCR, run by TCRdb on the 5' RACE reads, gives a single entry per CDR3 protein. The sample consists of about 1.4 million distinct CDR3 sequences, 59% of them appearing once. The sequence was obtained from a man in his late teens or twenties in good health. The chain employs TRBV10-3 and TRBJ1-5, with TRBD1 matching over 7 bases. Specimen: blood. The CDR3 loop is CAISDPGGDSNQPQHF. The DNA of the CDR3 is TGTGCCATCAGTGACCCAGGGGGGGATAGCAATCAGCCCCAGCATTTT.